These 4 T cell receptor beta chains were all obtained from the same sample, sequenced in a study of shared clonotypes between healthy human individuals. Produced via immunoSEQ multiplex PCR; TCRdb's table is partial and in-frame only. This sample carries roughly 1,600,000 clones, about 98.5% of them seen once, and the ten largest clones take roughly 0.36%. Sequencing was performed on naive CD4+ T cells sorted from blood. Subset noted: CD45RA+ positively selected. The receptors stem from a man aged 30 to 39 in good health.

The chain carries TRBV19 and TRBJ2-1; TRBD2 agrees at 11 bases. The V and J ends lost 0 bases and 3 bases, in that order; junction bases with no gene match: 4. Germline assignment: CDR1 LNHDA and CDR2 SQIVND (reference sequence). This CDR3 comprises 17 residues. CDR3 sequence (DNA): TGTGCCAGTAGTATAGAGACCGGGACTAGCGGCTACAATGAGCAGTTCTTC. Amino acid sequence: CASSIETGTSGYNEQFF.

The chain links TRBV2 to TRBJ2-5; D may be TRBD1 (5 bases). Per the germline V gene, CDR1 is SNHLY and CDR2 is FYNNEI. CDR3 length: 12 amino acids. Trimming cost V 7 bases and J 5 bases, with 11 bases left between them. Here the CDR3 DNA reads TGTGCCAGCAACAGGTTCTTGGAGACCCAGTACTTC. It encodes CASNRFLETQYF.

The J gene is TRBJ2-3, the V gene TRBV14; D is unclear. Germline values: CDR1 SGHDN, CDR2 FVKESK. CDR3 size: 14 residues. V lost 4 bases and J lost 3, with 11 bases in between. In nucleotides, the CDR3 is TGTGCCAGCAGCCGCAACCTAGGAACAGATACGCAGTATTTT. It codes for CASSRNLGTDTQYF.

This clone was observed once. The chain employs TRBV7-9 and TRBJ2-7, with TRBD1 identical over 7 bases. There are 14 residues in the CDR3. V was clipped by 5 bases and J by 4 bases; unmatched bases: 8. Germline V gene lookup returns CDR1 SEHNR and CDR2 FQNEAQ (reference sequence). In DNA form, the CDR3 reads TGTGCCAGCAGCGAGCGACAGGGATTATACGAGCAGTACTTC. It encodes CASSERQGLYEQYF.